A single sample is the source of the 20 T cell receptor beta chains below, sequenced in a study of T cell repertoires in cytomegalovirus infection. Their recognized antigens are unknown. TCRdb re-called the reads through MiXCR, storing one row per CDR3 protein. The data contain about 700,000 distinct CDR3 sequences, around 32% of them singletons. The source was cultured PBMCs, collected from culture after CMV antigen stimulation. Receptor source: a human donor in good health (CMV status not recorded). Some clones in this sample may be carry-over from other donors' samples.

The chain recombines TRBV29-1 with TRBJ2-3; 7 bases agree with TRBD1. V shed 1 base and J 11 bases; nucleotides not matched to a gene: 9. CDR1 is SQVTM, CDR2 ANQGSEA, per germline. The CDR3 spans 13 residues. CDR3 loop: CSVEGQGEARQYF. The CDR3 nucleotides read TGCAGCGTTGAAGGCCAGGGGGAAGCGCGGCAGTATTTT.

The V call is TRBV6-1, the J call TRBJ1-4; a possible D gene is TRBD1 (5 bases). Trimming took 6 bases from V and 4 from J, leaving 15 bases between them. The germline gives CDR1 MNHNS, CDR2 SASEGT. The CDR3 length is 15 residues. The CDR3 nucleotides are TGTGCCAGCAGAGCTCCGGGACGTATTAATGAAAAACTGTTTTTT. Residues: CASRAPGRINEKLFF.

Many counts were recorded for this clonotype. The genes are TRBV7-2 and TRBJ1-2; 9 bases line up with TRBD1. Germline CDR1 is SGHTA and CDR2 is FQGNSA. This CDR3 is built from 17 residues. The V gene end was trimmed by 5 bases and the J gene end by 6 bases; junction bases not matched to a gene: 16. CDR3 protein: CASSPGTGQGVFDGYTF. The CDR3 bases are TGTGCCAGCAGCCCCGGTACGGGACAGGGAGTCTTTGATGGCTACACCTTC.

This clonotype was recorded a few times. The rearrangement links TRBV4-1 to TRBJ2-5, with D hard to call. Germline CDR1 reads MGHRA; CDR2 reads YSYEKL. V lost 1 base and J lost 2, with 11 bases in between. The CDR3 runs 15 residues. The DNA of the CDR3 is TGCGCCAGCAGCCAAGGACTTTCCCTACAAGAGACCCAGTACTTC. Encoded protein: CASSQGLSLQETQYF.

This clonotype was picked up a small number of times. DNA of the CDR3: TGCAGTGCTAGAAAAGGGACTAGCGGGAGGTACAATGAGCAGTTCTTC. Protein: CSARKGTSGRYNEQFF. The chain recombines TRBV20-1 with TRBJ2-1; TRBD2 aligns across 15 bases. CDR3 length equals 16 residues. With 2 bases clipped from V and 4 bases from J, the junction kept 3 bases outside the gene matches. CDR1 is DFQATT and CDR2 is SNEGSKA in the germline V gene (reference sequence).

This clonotype was seen repeatedly, ten times or more. The genes are TRBV7-8 and TRBJ1-1; no clear D gene. This CDR3 contains 10 residues. V was cut by 8 bases and J by 3 bases, with 4 bases left in between. Germline V gene lookup returns CDR1 SGHVS and CDR2 FQNEAQ. CDR3 bases: TGTGCCAGCTGGGACACTGAAGCTTTCTTT. This encodes CASWDTEAFF. Combining the CDR3 with reference TRBV7-8 and TRBJ1-1 gives the whole variable domain GAGVSQSPRYKVAKRGQDVALRCDPISGHVSLFWYQQALGQGPEFLTYFQNEAQLDKSGLPSDRFFAERPEGSVSTLKIQRTQQEDSAVYLCASWDTEAFFGQGTRLTVV.

J is TRBJ2-7 and V is TRBV28; D not certain. Germline CDR1 and CDR2: MDHEN and SYDVKM. V was clipped by 4 bases and J by 1 base, with 11 bases between them. CDR3 length equals 14 residues. The CDR3 region has the DNA TGTGCCAGCAGTTCAGTCGGCACATCCTACGAGCAGTACTTC. As protein: CASSSVGTSYEQYF. Together with reference TRBV28 and TRBJ2-7, the CDR3 gives the full variable domain: DVKVTQSSRYLVKRTGEKVFLECVQDMDHENMFWYRQDPGLGLRLIYFSYDVKMKEKGDIPEGYSVSREKKERFSLILESASTNQTSMYLCASSSVGTSYEQYFGPGTRLTVT.

In its sample, this clonotype was seen a few times. The chain employs TRBV28 and TRBJ1-5; 7 nucleotides align to TRBD1. V trimming: 5 bases; J trimming: 7 bases; junction bases outside the gene matches: 17. The CDR3 sequence is 17 residues long. CDR1 is MDHEN, CDR2 SYDVKM, per germline. CDR3 loop: CASSLTGVGGWSQPQHF. The CDR3 region has the DNA TGTGCCAGCAGTCTAACAGGGGTGGGTGGCTGGTCGCAGCCCCAGCATTTT.

V usage is TRBV28 and J usage is TRBJ2-5, with TRBD1 as a possible D gene (5 bases). The CDR3 consists of 13 residues. In germline, CDR1 is MDHEN, CDR2 SYDVKM. V was clipped by 5 bases and J by 5 bases, with 12 bases between them. Here the CDR3 reads CASSRTPEETQYF. The CDR3 nucleotides are TGTGCCAGCAGTCGGACACCCGAGGAGACCCAGTACTTC.

The chain has TRBV10-3 and TRBJ1-5; the D gene is possibly TRBD1 (6 bases). Deletions cut 10 bases from V and 3 bases from J, with 22 bases between. The germline CDR1 and CDR2 sequences are ENHRY and SYGVKD. The CDR3 is made up of 16 amino acids. CDR3 residues: CASTKTADRPNQPQHF. CDR3 nucleotides: TGTGCCAGCACAAAGACCGCGGACAGACCCAATCAGCCCCAGCATTTT.

The gene calls are TRBV7-2 and TRBJ2-7; 9 positions match TRBD1. V was pared by 0 bases and J by 8 bases, with 23 bases of the junction left unmatched. This CDR3 has 20 residues. Per germline, CDR1 SGHTA and CDR2 FQGNSA. The CDR3 DNA is TGTGCCAGCAGCTTAGCCTACCGGGATGCAGGGGACAGGGTTTGTTTCAAGCAGTACTTC. Protein: CASSLAYRDAGDRVCFKQYF. Combining the CDR3 with reference TRBV7-2 and TRBJ2-7 gives the whole variable domain GAGVSQSPSNKVTEKGKDVELRCDPISGHTALYWYRQSLGQGLEFLIYFQGNSAPDKSGLPSDRFSAERTGGSVSTLTIQRTQQEDSAVYLCASSLAYRDAGDRVCFKQYFGPGTRLTVT.

V gene TRBV12-3 or TRBV12-4 combines with J gene TRBJ2-1, with 7 positions matching TRBD2. J lost 9 bases, V lost 7 bases, and 12 bases had no gene match. The CDR3 sequence is 14 residues long. The CDR3 here is CASTAGETGGEQFF. Written as DNA, the CDR3 is TGTGCCAGCACCGCGGGTGAGACGGGAGGTGAGCAGTTCTTC.

The CDR3 reads CASSHPRTGGANGAGTDTQYF. In nucleotides, the CDR3 is TGCGCCAGCAGCCACCCTCGGACAGGGGGCGCAAATGGGGCTGGCACAGATACGCAGTATTTT. The chain carries TRBV4-1 and TRBJ2-3; the match to TRBD1 covers 11 bases. CDR1 and CDR2 (germline): MGHRA, YSYEKL. The CDR3 consists of 21 residues. V trimming: 3 bases; J trimming: 1 base; junction bases outside the gene matches: 18.

The rearrangement uses TRBV7-2 and TRBJ1-2; no clear D gene. Germline loops: CDR1 SGHTA, CDR2 FQGNSA. Trimming left V 2 bases short and J 7 bases short, with 14 bases between. The CDR3 totals 14 residues. In nucleotides, the CDR3 is TGTGCCAGCAGCTTAAGGTCCCTCGACGGTGGCTACACCTTC. It translates to CASSLRSLDGGYTF.

This clonotype occurred a few times. The V call is TRBV7-2, the J call TRBJ1-1; TRBD1 agrees at 7 bases. The length of the CDR3 is 17 residues. Germline V lookup: CDR1 SGHTA, CDR2 FQGNSA. Trimming at V came to 3 bases and at J to 4 bases, leaving 14 bases not matched to a gene. The CDR3 region has the DNA TGTGCCAGCAGCTTCCGACAGGGCGTTATGATGGGCACTGAAGCTTTCTTT. Its protein product is CASSFRQGVMMGTEAFF.

CDR3 coding DNA: TGCAGTGCTAGAGCGGGACAGGGCTGGACCTACGAGCAGTACTTC. It translates to CSARAGQGWTYEQYF. This rearrangement joins TRBV20-1 to TRBJ2-7; TRBD1 aligns across 9 bases. This CDR3 has 15 residues. Germline lookup yields CDR1 DFQATT and CDR2 SNEGSKA (reference sequence). The ends lost 1 base at V and 2 bases at J; junction bases unmatched: 6.

V and J are TRBV4-3 and TRBJ1-5; no firm D call. The CDR3 consists of 13 residues. The germline CDR1 and CDR2 sequences are LGHNA and YSLEER. The V end lost 3 bases, the J end lost 3 bases, and 6 bases lay between the germline ends. The chain's CDR3 is CASSQGINQPQHF. Here the CDR3 DNA reads TGCGCCAGCAGCCAGGGGATCAATCAGCCCCAGCATTTT.

This clonotype has at least ten counts. Here the CDR3 DNA reads TGTGCCAGCAGCCGCGACAGGGATCAGCCCCAGCATTTT. Translating gives CASSRDRDQPQHF. This chain uses TRBV11-2 with TRBJ1-5, with TRBD1 matching 7 bases. The germline CDR1 and CDR2 sequences are SGHAT and FQNNGV. J was trimmed by 5 bases and V by 5 bases; bases with no gene match: 3. The CDR3 length is 13 residues.

The rearrangement joins TRBV28 to TRBJ2-1; weak D call: TRBD2 (5 bases). Germline V gene data show CDR1 as MDHEN and CDR2 as SYDVKM. V gave up 7 bases and J gave up 10 bases, with 17 bases separating them. This CDR3 has 13 amino acids. The CDR3 region is CASTLGRESEQFF. CDR3 nucleotide sequence: TGTGCCAGCACCTTAGGAAGGGAGTCAGAGCAGTTCTTC.

This clonotype was seen many times. The chain links TRBV7-8 to TRBJ1-4; TRBD1 aligns across 9 bases. Germline assignment: CDR1 SGHVS and CDR2 FQNEAQ. The V and J ends lost 3 bases and 8 bases, in that order; junction bases with no gene match: 4. The CDR3 loop spans 14 amino acids. Here the CDR3 reads CASSLDRGGEKLFF. CDR3 DNA: TGTGCCAGCAGCTTGGACAGGGGAGGAGAAAAACTGTTTTTT.